This T cell receptor (beta chain) was recovered during a study (dated by TCRdb to 2015 to 2017). For the wider study: The study examined whether tumor-infiltrating Tregs in breast cancer are drawn from blood Tregs or arise in situ by conversion from other CD4+ T cell subsets. What the work shows at the level of the full study, not this receptor alone: The TCR gene usage of tumor memory CD4+ T cells clustered together with blood and lymph node memory CD4+ cells and with lymph node naive CD4+ cells. The TCR alpha and beta sequences of tumor-infiltrating Tregs showed the greatest overlap with tumor naive CD4+ T cells, followed by blood naive CD4+ T cells. Rather than covering whole repertoires, validation in the larger cohort was restricted to a single TCR beta V-J rearrangement.

Of note for this clonotype: Its antigen is still unknown. No base quality values were provided; no much bigger clone lies one nucleotide off.

The junction carries 7 bases between V and J, which are trimmed by 0 bases and 6 bases respectively. The CDR3 runs 12 residues from the cysteine to the phenylalanine. Of all the DNA, just the CDR3 is kept, 36 bases in frame from base 1. In the germline V gene, CDR1 corresponds to SGHRS and CDR2 to YFSETQ. Full-length TCR variable regions were amplified by 5' RACE PCR using constant-region reverse primers, and then by semi-nested PCR using Nested Universal Primer A. The ReliaPrep RNA Cell Miniprep System was used to extract total RNA, which was then reverse transcribed into 5'RACE-ready cDNA with the SMARTer RACE 5'/3' Kit. Multiplex adaptors were used to barcode full-length TCR alpha and beta libraries, and the barcoded libraries were sequenced on an Illumina MiSeq. In the original analysis: For each of nine subset-tissue groups, sequencing data from the five patients were pooled, and the groups were compared by unsupervised clustering of TCR gene usage. The Morisita-Horn index was used to calculate repertoire similarity, with shared sequences weighted by how much each contributed to each repertoire. The public reads were reanalyzed by TCRdb: fastp trimming at Q25, MiXCR alignment, in-frame beta chains only. Identical CDR3 proteins give one entry, which carries the most common genes and DNA. These V and J calls derive from TCRdb rather than the authors' analysis. In this sample the table shows 40,000 to 65,000 distinct CDR3 sequences, almost 25% of which occur a single time. Jointly, the top ten make up about 3% of the sample.

The Miltenyi Naive CD4+ T Cell Isolation kit was used to purify naive CD4+ T cells, and Tregs were depleted with CD25 microbeads. Tregs, naive and memory CD4+ T cells from tumor, blood and ipsilateral draining lymph nodes of roughly 5 breast cancer patients underwent full-length TCR alpha and beta sequencing. Tumor tissue and lymph nodes from ipsilateral axillary dissection were perfused with PBS, minced and digested with collagenase I and hyaluronidase. A purity exceeding 90% was confirmed by FACS for the sorted cell populations. This chain is built from TRBV5-1 and TRBJ2-7; the D gene identity is not certain. Sequenced sample: tumor-infiltrating naive CD4+ T cells sorted from the breast tumor. The sample's cell subset or site label, decoded: naive CD4+ T cells, CD4+CD45RA+CD25-. The TCR sequence derives from a female donor with breast cancer. The DNA sequence reads TGCGCCAGCAGCTTGGCCCGGAGCGAGCAGTACTTC. The encoded protein is CASSLARSEQYF.